The present T cell receptor (beta chain) was sequenced within a study of T cell changes during pregnancy in multiple sclerosis. Here immunoSEQ multiplex PCR was the method, and the copy in TCRdb shows in-frame clones only, minus some. The sample yields 50,000 or so clones, 80% to 95% seen once. The receptor's source is a female donor with multiple sclerosis, enrolled in a pregnancy study. The sequencing here drew on CD4+ T cells from peripheral blood mononuclear cells, taken in the second trimester of pregnancy.

CDR3 loop: CASSLGSIWTEAFF. Written as DNA, the CDR3 is TGTGCCAGCAGCTTGGGTAGTATATGGACTGAAGCTTTCTTT. This chain links TRBV5-6 with TRBJ1-1; D uncertain. Trimming left V 0 bases short and J 5 bases short, with 11 bases between. Germline assignment: CDR1 SGHDT and CDR2 YYEEEE. This CDR3 region has 14 residues.